A selection of T cell receptor beta chains follows, all from one sample in a study of T-cell memory formation after mild COVID-19. A single record per CDR3 protein comes from TCRdb applying MiXCR to the 5' RACE reads. In the table there are 310,000 or so distinct CDR3 sequences, 15% of which are singletons. Sequencing was done on a sample of PBMCs or a T cell subset sorted from them (not recorded which). The receptors were sampled from a man aged 18 to 30 who had mild COVID-19 (a few samples of this study predate the infection). Cell type and time point are not known. Each CDR3 is given with its conserved first and last residue. A D gene is named only where the DNA matches it firmly. Not all rows give a size; the values are once, few, many and, for expanded clones, a class.

CDR3 protein | CDR3 DNA | clone size | CDR3 length | J gene | D gene | V gene
CSGAGPRSDTQYF | TGCAGCGGGGCCGGGCCCCGGTCGGATACGCAGTATTTT | - | 13 | TRBJ2-3 | - | TRBV29-1
CASSPTSQEGYTF | TGTGCCAGCTCACCCACCTCACAGGAGGGCTACACCTTC | few | 13 | TRBJ1-2 | - | TRBV18
CASSQESQPSTDTQYF | TGCGCCAGCAGCCAAGAATCACAGCCTAGCACAGATACGCAGTATTTT | many | 16 | TRBJ2-3 | - | TRBV4-1
CASRTRTGDTYEQYF | TGTGCCAGCAGAACACGGACAGGGGATACCTACGAGCAGTACTTC | few | 15 | TRBJ2-7 | TRBD1 | TRBV6-2/TRBV6-3
CASSSLLIPVQETQYF | TGCGCCAGCAGCTCCCTCCTTATACCAGTTCAAGAGACCCAGTACTTC | - | 16 | TRBJ2-5 | - | TRBV5-1
CASTLWDRANEKLFF | TGTGCCAGCACCCTTTGGGACAGGGCTAATGAAAAACTGTTTTTT | few | 15 | TRBJ1-4 | TRBD1 | TRBV12-3/TRBV12-4
CASSGPGPSIYNEQFF | TGTGCCAGCAGCGGGCCGGGGCCTTCGATCTACAATGAGCAGTTCTTC | - | 16 | TRBJ2-1 | - | TRBV9
CAWGSSGDRFF | TGTGCCTGGGGGAGTAGTGGGGATCGGTTCTTC | many | 11 | TRBJ2-1 | - | TRBV30
CAISLQGVNAEAFF | TGTGCCATCAGTCTACAGGGGGTTAACGCTGAAGCTTTCTTT | - | 14 | TRBJ1-1 | TRBD1 | TRBV10-3
CASSDSRGVSTGELFF | TGTGCCAGCAGTGACTCGAGGGGGGTCTCCACCGGGGAGCTGTTTTTT | - | 16 | TRBJ2-2 | - | TRBV6-4
CASSQEWRPSTDTQYF | TGCGCCAGCAGCCAAGAATGGCGGCCTAGCACAGATACGCAGTATTTT | many | 16 | TRBJ2-3 | - | TRBV4-1
CASSFIGDRQGETQYF | TGTGCCAGCAGTTTCATCGGGGACAGACAGGGGGAGACCCAGTACTTC | - | 16 | TRBJ2-5 | TRBD1 | TRBV12-3/TRBV12-4
CASRRHQGAYEQYF | TGTGCCAGCAGACGTCACCAGGGAGCCTACGAGCAGTACTTC | once | 14 | TRBJ2-7 | - | TRBV3-1
CASSRQGNPGNTIYF | TGTGCCAGCAGTAGACAGGGCAATCCTGGAAACACCATATATTTT | - | 15 | TRBJ1-3 | TRBD1 | TRBV6-5
CASSGPGTKSGTDTQYF | TGTGCCAGCAGTGGACCCGGGACTAAGTCGGGCACAGATACGCAGTATTTT | many | 17 | TRBJ2-3 | TRBD2 | TRBV6-5
CASSLSYRGLTEAFF | TGTGCCAGCAGTTTAAGCTATAGGGGACTCACTGAAGCTTTCTTT | few | 15 | TRBJ1-1 | - | TRBV28
CAISEKTRPKTGLNTGELFF | TGTGCCATCAGTGAGAAAACCCGACCGAAGACAGGGCTAAACACCGGGGAGCTGTTTTTT | few | 20 | TRBJ2-2 | TRBD1 | TRBV10-3
CASRVETGNTGELFF | TGTGCCAGCAGGGTCGAGACAGGGAACACCGGGGAGCTGTTTTTT | - | 15 | TRBJ2-2 | - | TRBV7-3